The present entry profiles one T cell receptor beta chain with its context. Its antigen is currently not known. Within one base of it there is no much larger clone, and no base qualities were kept. The time point tag for this specimen amounts to: baseline before first vaccination. Samples from vaccinated people were obtained from the UK trials COV001 and COV002, which included a single-blind randomized controlled phase 2/3 trial of AZD1222 (ChAdOx1 nCoV-19) in healthy adults. For TCRbeta chain sequencing, PBMC samples from trial participants were taken at day 0 and at day 28 after the second dose. This entry belongs to a study of T cell responses to AZD1222 COVID-19 vaccine (dated by TCRdb to the early 2020s). For context, the study as a whole: AZD1222 recipients given second doses at about 4 weeks or at about 12 weeks were pooled, since spike-specific TCR depth and breadth were not found to differ between the two schedules. Enrollment into the trials was organized by age into subgroups of 18-55, 56-69 and 70-plus years, and those subgroups contained roughly 150, 30 and 60 TCR-sequenced participants, respectively. A total of 233 trial participants underwent TCR sequencing, of whom about 200 had received two doses of AZD1222 and 26 had received two doses of the MenACWY control vaccine. Study-wide findings and limitations: Participants were mostly white British, with more females than males. The authors suggested clonal diversity may have been underestimated. The 56-69-year group was small, and its depth increase did not reach significance, likely because of low power. Because no day 14 peak-response samples were available, the repertoires could be characterized only after the peak T cell response. Reportedly, close to half of the unique spike-specific TCRs recognized epitopes lying outside the regions that are mutated in the B.1.351 and B.1.1.7 variants. Conclusions about previously exposed vaccinees are limited because only five to seven AZD1222 recipients were SARS-CoV-2 seropositive at baseline. After two AZD1222 doses, both the breadth and the depth of spike-specific TCRs were significantly higher than at day 0 and than in MenACWY recipients. Vaccine-associated CD4 TCRs spanned the whole spike protein, with dominant responses in regions 160-218 and 743-854.

The CDR3, cysteine through phenylalanine, is 19 amino acids long. Here the CDR3 DNA is all that survives: 57 bases in frame from base 1. CDR1 SGHAT and CDR2 FQNNGV are derived from the germline V gene. Relative to germline, V is missing 2 bases and J is missing 5 bases, with 11 bases of the junction outside any gene match. The CDR3 regions of human TCRbeta chains were analyzed by immunosequencing. The paper's data handling went like this. Repertoire TCRs were matched against a reference library of SARS-CoV-2-specific TCRs generated with the MIRA antigen-specificity platform. Breadth was defined as the fraction of unique TCRs that were SARS-CoV-2-associated, and depth was defined as the fraction of total T cells that were SARS-CoV-2-associated. Each spike-specific TCR was assigned to its reactive spike region and to a CD4 or CD8 class using the MIRA data. Log10-transformed breadth and depth values were compared by one-way ANOVA with Sidak's multiple comparisons tests. TCRdb's version of the immuneACCESS table is confined to in-frame rearrangements and falls short of the full clone set. An unresolved V gene accounts for under half of the shortfall where checked; the remainder is of unknown origin. The DNA gave D and trimming, while V, J and clone size come from that table. Present in this sample are about 100,000 clones, 88% of which were seen just once. Jointly, the top ten make up about 1.8% of the sample.

The chain uses TRBV11-2 and TRBJ2-2; 13 bases in the middle match TRBD2. The TCR sequence derives from an adult in good health. This specimen consisted of peripheral blood, obtained on day 0 of AZD1222 vaccination. The nucleotide sequence is TGTGCCAGCAGCTTAAGTATCACTAGCGGGAGGGCCTATACCGGGGAGCTGTTTTTT. This gives the protein CASSLSITSGRAYTGELFF.